The T cell receptor (beta chain) described here comes from a study of CD8+CD57+ T cells in acquired aplastic anemia. Profiling of TCR beta VDJ combinations and CDR3 sequences used genomic DNA as template. In TCRdb, the reads were re-called with MiXCR into one record per CDR3 protein. The top ten clones hold 0.75% to 0.95% of a sample with hundreds of thousands of distinct CDR3 sequences, around 32% of them seen once. This clonotype was counted ten times or more. Its matching antigen is unknown. For sequencing, patients were chosen who had shown expansion of CD8+CD57+ cells by flow cytometry. Everyone among the patients had severe acquired aplastic anemia. The germline CDR1 and CDR2 sequences are SGHDN and FVKESK. This CDR3 comprises 13 residues. Trimming took off 4 bases at V and 4 bases at J, with 8 bases between the two ends. General study results and limits: Found in both controls and patients were twenty-nine CD8+ CDR3 sequences.

This clonotype was sampled from a human donor with aplastic anemia. The specimen sequenced was sorted CD4+, CD8+, or CD8+CD57+ T cells (not recorded which) from PBMCs. V and J are TRBV14 and TRBJ1-3; D gene ambiguous. The CDR3 here is CASSPSPGNTIYF. CDR3 sequence (DNA): TGTGCCAGCAGCCCGAGCCCAGGAAACACCATATATTTT.